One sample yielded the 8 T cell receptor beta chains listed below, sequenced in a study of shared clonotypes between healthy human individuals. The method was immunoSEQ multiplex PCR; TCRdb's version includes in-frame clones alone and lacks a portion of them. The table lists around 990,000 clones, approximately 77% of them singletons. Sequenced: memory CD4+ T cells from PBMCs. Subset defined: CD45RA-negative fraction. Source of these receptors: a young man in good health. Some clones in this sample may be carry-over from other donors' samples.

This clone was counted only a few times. The CDR3 loop reads CASSLATSERAQHF. The CDR3 bases are TGTGCCAGCAGCCTGGCGACAAGCGAACGAGCCCAGCATTTT. The chain carries TRBV28 and TRBJ1-5, with unresolved D. The CDR3 is 14 residues long. The germline gives CDR1 MDHEN, CDR2 SYDVKM. The V gene lost 6 bases and the J gene lost 11 bases, with 20 bases spanning the gap.

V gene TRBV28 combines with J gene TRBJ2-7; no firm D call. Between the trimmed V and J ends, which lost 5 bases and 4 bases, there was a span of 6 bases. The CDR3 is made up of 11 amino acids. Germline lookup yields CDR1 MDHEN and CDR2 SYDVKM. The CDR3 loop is CASSGKYEQYF. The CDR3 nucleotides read TGTGCCAGCAGTGGGAAGTACGAGCAGTACTTC.

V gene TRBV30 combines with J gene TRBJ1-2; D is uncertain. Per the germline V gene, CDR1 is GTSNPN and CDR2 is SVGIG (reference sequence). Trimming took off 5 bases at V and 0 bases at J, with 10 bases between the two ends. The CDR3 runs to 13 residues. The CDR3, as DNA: TGTGCCTGGCTGGACGGAACTAACTATGGCTACACCTTC. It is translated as CAWLDGTNYGYTF.

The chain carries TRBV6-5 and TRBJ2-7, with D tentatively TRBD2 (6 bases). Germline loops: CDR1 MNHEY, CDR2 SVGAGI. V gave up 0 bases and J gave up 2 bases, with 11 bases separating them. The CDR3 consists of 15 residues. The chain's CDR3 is CASSYSPGSTYEQYF. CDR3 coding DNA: TGTGCCAGCAGTTACTCCCCCGGGAGTACCTACGAGCAGTACTTC.

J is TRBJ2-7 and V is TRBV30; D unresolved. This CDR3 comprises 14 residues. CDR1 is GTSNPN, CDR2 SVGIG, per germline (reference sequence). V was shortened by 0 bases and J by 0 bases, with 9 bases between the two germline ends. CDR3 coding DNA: TGTGCCTGGAGTGTCGGCAGTTCCTCCTACGAGCAGTACTTC. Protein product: CAWSVGSSSYEQYF.

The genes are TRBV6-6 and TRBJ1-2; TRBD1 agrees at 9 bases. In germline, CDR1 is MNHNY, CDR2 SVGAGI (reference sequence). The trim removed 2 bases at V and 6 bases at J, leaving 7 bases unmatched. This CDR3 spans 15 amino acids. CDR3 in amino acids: CASSYLGQGRDGYTF. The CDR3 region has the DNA TGTGCCAGCAGTTACCTAGGACAGGGGAGGGATGGCTACACCTTC.

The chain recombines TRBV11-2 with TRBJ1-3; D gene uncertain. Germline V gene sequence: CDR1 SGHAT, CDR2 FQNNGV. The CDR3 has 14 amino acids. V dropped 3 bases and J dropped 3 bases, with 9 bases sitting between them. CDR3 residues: CASSLFGRGNTIYF. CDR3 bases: TGTGCCAGCAGCTTGTTCGGCCGTGGAAACACCATATATTTT.

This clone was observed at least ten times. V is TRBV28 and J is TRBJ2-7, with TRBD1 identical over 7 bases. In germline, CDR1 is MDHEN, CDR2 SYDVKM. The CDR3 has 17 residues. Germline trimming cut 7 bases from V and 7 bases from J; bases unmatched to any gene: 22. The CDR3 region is CASIALEGGPAAGEQYF. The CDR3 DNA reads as TGTGCCAGCATCGCACTGGAAGGGGGCCCAGCCGCCGGGGAGCAGTACTTC.